This T cell receptor beta chain comes out of a study of blood T cell repertoires in COVID-19. Whole-study context: Sources were T cells, B-cell-depleted T cells, or PBMCs; the material itself was cDNA or gDNA.

V was clipped by 3 bases and J by 8 bases, with 19 bases between them. The CDR3 totals 15 residues. Germline V gives CDR1 SNHLY, CDR2 FYNNEI. Seattle researchers signed up patients amid active infection and tracked them longitudinally. Some clones are missing from TCRdb's copy, which holds only in-frame ones; the method was immunoSEQ multiplex PCR. The repertoire consists of 150,000 or so clones, with 70% to 80% occurring once and the leading ten covering 5%. The sequenced material came from peripheral blood. The chain uses TRBV2 and TRBJ1-2; D gene unclear. This TCR derives from an older woman with COVID-19, enrolled during active disease. CDR3 coding DNA: TGTGCCAGCAGTGAGCGAGACCAGGTTACCCGGGGCTACACCTTC. As protein: CASSERDQVTRGYTF.